One sample yielded the 8 T cell receptor beta chains listed below, sequenced in a study of neurological immune-mediated disorders. TCRdb independently ran MiXCR on the 5' RACE reads; one entry per CDR3 protein. Here the sample spans 20,000 to 30,000 distinct CDR3 sequences, 13% being singletons. Sequenced material: PBMCs. The receptors were gathered from a woman in her thirties or forties with HTLV-1-associated myelopathy (HAM/TSP).

This clonotype was detected many times. The genes are TRBV5-1 and TRBJ2-2; 7 positions match TRBD2. V lost 1 base and J lost 3; bases outside the gene matches: 6. This CDR3 has 16 residues. CDR1 is SGHRS and CDR2 is YFSETQ in the germline V gene. CDR3 nucleotides: TGCGCCAGCAGCTTGTCGGTAGCGGGCTACACCGGGGAGCTGTTTTTT. Its translation is CASSLSVAGYTGELFF.

In this sample, this clonotype turned up many times. The chain couples TRBV28 to TRBJ2-3; 10 positions agree with TRBD2. In germline, CDR1 is MDHEN, CDR2 SYDVKM. The junction had 9 bases not matched to a gene; V was cut back by 9 bases and J by 6 bases. This CDR3 contains 14 residues. The CDR3 loop reads CASISGGAGDTQYF. The DNA for the CDR3 is TGTGCCAGTATAAGCGGGGGGGCCGGGGATACGCAGTATTTT. Looking up the rest from reference TRBV28 and TRBJ2-3 gives the full variable domain: DVKVTQSSRYLVKRTGEKVFLECVQDMDHENMFWYRQDPGLGLRLIYFSYDVKMKEKGDIPEGYSVSREKKERFSLILESASTNQTSMYLCASISGGAGDTQYFGPGTRLTVL.

This clonotype occurred many times. The J gene is TRBJ2-2, the V gene TRBV10-2; D remains ambiguous. The germline CDR1 and CDR2 sequences are WSHSY and SAAADI. The CDR3 runs 12 residues. Trimming left V 10 bases short and J 4 bases short, with 10 bases between. The CDR3 DNA reads as TGCGCCACCCGCCGGTCCACCGGGGAGCTGTTTTTT. This encodes CATRRSTGELFF.

This clonotype was found many times. At one end the junction does not follow the germline gene, possibly because of a read error. The chain is built from TRBV7-2 and TRBJ2-1; 14 bases line up with TRBD2. Germline V gene data show CDR1 as SGHTA and CDR2 as FQGNSA. The CDR3 contains 14 residues. CDR3 sequence: CASSPRTSGGRLVF. The CDR3 DNA follows: TGTGCCAGCAGCCCCAGGACTAGCGGGGGGCGCCTGGTCTTC.

This clonotype showed up just a few times. The CDR3 DNA reads TGCGCCAGCAGCTTCCCCAGGGCGCCTGAGCAGTACTTC. As protein: CASSFPRAPEQYF. The V call is TRBV5-1, the J call TRBJ2-7, with D perhaps TRBD1 (5 bases). Germline V CDR1 and CDR2: SGHRS, YFSETQ. The CDR3 has 13 amino acids. V was shortened by 2 bases and J by 7 bases, with 13 bases between the two germline ends.

This chain uses TRBV9 with TRBJ2-2; D is unclear. This CDR3 contains 16 residues. Trimming removed 0 bases from V and 1 base from J, with 10 bases in between. Germline V gene lookup returns CDR1 SGDLS and CDR2 YYNGEE. This CDR3 is CASSVGSYRNTGELFF. CDR3 coding DNA: TGTGCCAGCAGCGTAGGATCGTACAGGAACACCGGGGAGCTGTTTTTT. The full variable domain, in which reference TRBV9 and TRBJ2-2 provide the parts outside the CDR3, is DSGVTQTPKHLITATGQRVTLRCSPRSGDLSVYWYQQSLDQGLQFLIQYYNGEERAKGNILERFSAQQFPDLHSELNLSSLELGDSALYFCASSVGSYRNTGELFFGEGSRLTVL.

Many counts were recorded for this clonotype. V usage is TRBV7-7 and J usage is TRBJ2-5, with D tentatively TRBD2 (6 bases). With 3 bases removed from V and 4 bases from J, the gap between germline ends came to 12 bases. The CDR3 contains 14 residues. CDR1 SSHAT and CDR2 FNYEAQ come from the germline V gene (reference sequence). The CDR3 loop is CASSLAGPGETQYF. Written as DNA, the CDR3 is TGTGCCAGCAGCTTGGCGGGGCCCGGAGAGACCCAGTACTTC.

This clonotype occurred many times. The rearrangement links TRBV5-6 to TRBJ2-5; 14 bases map to TRBD2. Per the germline V gene, CDR1 is SGHDT and CDR2 is YYEEEE. This CDR3 is built from 13 residues. Trimming took 3 bases from V and 10 from J; bases not matched to a gene: 2. The CDR3, as DNA: TGTGCCAGCAGCTCTGGACTAGCGGGGGGCCAGTACTTC. This encodes CASSSGLAGGQYF. The full variable domain, its missing parts supplied by reference TRBV5-6 and TRBJ2-5, is DAGVTQSPTHLIKTRGQQVTLRCSPKSGHDTVSWYQQALGQGPQFIFQYYEEEERQRGNFPDRFSGHQFPNYSSELNVNALLLGDSALYLCASSSGLAGGQYFGPGTRLLVL.